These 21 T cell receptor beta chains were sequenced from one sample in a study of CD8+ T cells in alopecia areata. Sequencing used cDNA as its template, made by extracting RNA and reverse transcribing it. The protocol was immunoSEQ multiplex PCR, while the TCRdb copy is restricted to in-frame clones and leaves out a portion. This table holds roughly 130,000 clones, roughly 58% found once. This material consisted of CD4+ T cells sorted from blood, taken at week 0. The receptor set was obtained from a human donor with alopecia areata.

The CDR3 reads CASSSPSSLHF. The CDR3 DNA reads TGTGCCAGCAGCTCCCCCAGTTCCCTCCACTTT. The V gene is TRBV7-9, the J gene TRBJ1-6; D is ambiguous. The CDR3 runs to 11 residues. V was trimmed by 4 bases and J by 14 bases, leaving 9 bases between them. Germline V gene data show CDR1 as SEHNR and CDR2 as FQNEAQ (reference sequence). The whole variable domain, filled in from reference TRBV7-9 and TRBJ1-6, reads DTGVSQNPRHKITKRGQNVTFRCDPISEHNRLYWYRQTLGQGPEFLTYFQNEAQLEKSRLLSDRFSAERPKGSFSTLEIQRTEQGDSAMYLCASSSPSSLHFGNGTRLTVT.

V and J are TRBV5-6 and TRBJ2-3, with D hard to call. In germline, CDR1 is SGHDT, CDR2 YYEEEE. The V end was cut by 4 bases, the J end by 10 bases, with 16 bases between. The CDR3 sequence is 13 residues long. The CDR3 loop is CASSRAVGEAQYF. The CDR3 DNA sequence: TGTGCCAGCAGCCGTGCGGTGGGTGAAGCGCAGTATTTT.

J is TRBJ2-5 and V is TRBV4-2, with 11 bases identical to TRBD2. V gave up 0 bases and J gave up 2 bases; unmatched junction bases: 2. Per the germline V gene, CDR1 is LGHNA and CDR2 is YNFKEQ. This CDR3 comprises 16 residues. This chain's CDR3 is CASSQDVAGGQETQYF. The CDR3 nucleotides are TGTGCCAGCAGCCAAGATGTAGCGGGGGGGCAAGAGACCCAGTACTTC.

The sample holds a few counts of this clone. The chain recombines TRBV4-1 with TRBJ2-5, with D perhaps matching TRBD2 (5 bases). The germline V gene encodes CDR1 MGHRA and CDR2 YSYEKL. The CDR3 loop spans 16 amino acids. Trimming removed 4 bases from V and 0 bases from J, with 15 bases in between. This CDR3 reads CASSPGGRKYQETQYF. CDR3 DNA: TGCGCCAGCAGCCCAGGAGGACGGAAATACCAAGAGACCCAGTACTTC.

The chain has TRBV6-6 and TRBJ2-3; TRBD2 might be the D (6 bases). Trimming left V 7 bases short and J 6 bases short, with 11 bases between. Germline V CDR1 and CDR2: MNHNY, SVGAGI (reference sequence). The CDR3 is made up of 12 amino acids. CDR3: CASTGDPDTQYF. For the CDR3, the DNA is TGTGCCAGCACGGGGGACCCCGATACGCAGTATTTT.

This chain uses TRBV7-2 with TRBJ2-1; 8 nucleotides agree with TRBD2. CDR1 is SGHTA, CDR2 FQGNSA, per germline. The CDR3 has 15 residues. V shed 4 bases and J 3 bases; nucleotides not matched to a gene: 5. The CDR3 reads CASSSGTRGYNEQFF. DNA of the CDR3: TGTGCCAGCAGCTCCGGGACTAGGGGCTACAATGAGCAGTTCTTC.

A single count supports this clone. The DNA of the CDR3 is TGTGCCAGCAGCCAAGGGACAGCGAACACTGAAGCTTTCTTT. This translates into CASSQGTANTEAFF. The genes are TRBV7-9 and TRBJ1-1; 7 bases align to TRBD1. The CDR3 is 14 amino acids. V was clipped by 5 bases and J by 1 base; unmatched bases: 4. Germline V lookup: CDR1 SEHNR, CDR2 FQNEAQ (reference sequence). The variable domain in full, with the rest retrieved from reference TRBV7-9 and TRBJ1-1, is DTGVSQNPRHKITKRGQNVTFRCDPISEHNRLYWYRQTLGQGPEFLTYFQNEAQLEKSRLLSDRFSAERPKGSFSTLEIQRTEQGDSAMYLCASSQGTANTEAFFGQGTRLTVV.

The CDR3: CASSSDTSGSRDEQFF. The CDR3 region has the DNA TGTGCCAGCAGCTCCGATACTAGCGGGAGTAGGGATGAGCAGTTCTTC. The chain links TRBV7-3 to TRBJ2-1; 11 bases align to TRBD2. CDR1 and CDR2 (germline): SGHTA, FQGTGA. The CDR3 totals 16 residues. J lost 8 bases, V lost 4 bases, and 10 bases had no gene match.

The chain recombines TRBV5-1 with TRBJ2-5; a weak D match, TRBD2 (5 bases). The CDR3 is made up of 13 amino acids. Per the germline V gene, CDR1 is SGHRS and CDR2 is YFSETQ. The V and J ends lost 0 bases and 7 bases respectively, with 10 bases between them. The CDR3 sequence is CASSLDPSSTQYF. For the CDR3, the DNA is TGCGCCAGCAGCTTGGATCCTAGCTCGACCCAGTACTTC.

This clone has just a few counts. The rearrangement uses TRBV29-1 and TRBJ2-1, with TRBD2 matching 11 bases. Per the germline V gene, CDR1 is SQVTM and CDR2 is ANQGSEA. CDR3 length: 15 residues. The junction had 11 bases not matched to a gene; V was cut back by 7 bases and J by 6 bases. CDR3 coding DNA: TGCAGCGCTGCAATATTAGCGGGAGGGCCCAATGAGCAGTTCTTC. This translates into CSAAILAGGPNEQFF.

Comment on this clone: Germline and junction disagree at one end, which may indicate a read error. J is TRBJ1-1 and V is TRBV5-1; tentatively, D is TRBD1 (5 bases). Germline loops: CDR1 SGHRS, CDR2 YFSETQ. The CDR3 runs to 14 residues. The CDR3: CASREVGGETEASF. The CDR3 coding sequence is TGCGCCAGCAGGGAAGTTGGGGGAGAGACTGAAGCTTCCTTT.

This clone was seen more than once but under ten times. In DNA, the CDR3 is TGTGCCAGCAGCAAGGGGGACAGCACAGATACGCAGTATTTT. This translates into CASSKGDSTDTQYF. The V gene is TRBV21-1, the J gene TRBJ2-3. TRBV21-1 is marked as a pseudogene. CDR3 length: 14 amino acids.

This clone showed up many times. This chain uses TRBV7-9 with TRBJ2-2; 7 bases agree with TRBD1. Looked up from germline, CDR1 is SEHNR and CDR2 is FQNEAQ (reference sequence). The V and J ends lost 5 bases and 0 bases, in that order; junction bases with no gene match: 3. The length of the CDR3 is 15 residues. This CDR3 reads CASSPTGANTGELFF. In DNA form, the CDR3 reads TGTGCCAGCAGCCCAACAGGGGCGAACACCGGGGAGCTGTTTTTT.

The CDR3 nucleotides are TGTGCCAGCAGCTCACGACTAGCCCTCGATGAGCAGTTCTTC. Its protein product is CASSSRLALDEQFF. This chain connects TRBV9 to TRBJ2-1, with 7 bases matching TRBD2. Per the germline V gene, CDR1 is SGDLS and CDR2 is YYNGEE. Germline trimming cut 4 bases from V and 8 bases from J; bases unmatched to any gene: 9. The CDR3 is 14 residues long.

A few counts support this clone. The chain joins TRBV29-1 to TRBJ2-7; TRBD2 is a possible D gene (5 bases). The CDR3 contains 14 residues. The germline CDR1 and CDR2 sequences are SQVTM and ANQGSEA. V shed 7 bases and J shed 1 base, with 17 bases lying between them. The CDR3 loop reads CSAQGGRGSYEQYF. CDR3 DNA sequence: TGCAGCGCACAAGGCGGCAGAGGGTCCTACGAGCAGTACTTC.

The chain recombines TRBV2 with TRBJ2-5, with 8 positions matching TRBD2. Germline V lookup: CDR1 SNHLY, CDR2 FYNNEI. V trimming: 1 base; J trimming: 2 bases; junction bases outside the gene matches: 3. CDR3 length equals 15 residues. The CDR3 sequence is CASSEVAGFQETQYF. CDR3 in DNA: TGTGCCAGCAGTGAAGTAGCGGGATTTCAAGAGACCCAGTACTTC.

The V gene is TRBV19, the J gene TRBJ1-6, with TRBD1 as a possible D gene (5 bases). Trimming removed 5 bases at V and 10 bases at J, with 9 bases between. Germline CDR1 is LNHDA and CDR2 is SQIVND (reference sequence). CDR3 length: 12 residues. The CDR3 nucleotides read TGTGCCAGTAGTCAGGGCGAGTCACCCCTCCACTTT. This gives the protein CASSQGESPLHF.

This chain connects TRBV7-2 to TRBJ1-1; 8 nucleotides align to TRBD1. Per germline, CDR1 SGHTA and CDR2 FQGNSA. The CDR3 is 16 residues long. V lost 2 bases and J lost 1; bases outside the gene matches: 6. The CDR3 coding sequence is TGTGCCAGCAGCTTAAACCAGGGGGCAGGGAACACTGAAGCTTTCTTT. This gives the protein CASSLNQGAGNTEAFF.

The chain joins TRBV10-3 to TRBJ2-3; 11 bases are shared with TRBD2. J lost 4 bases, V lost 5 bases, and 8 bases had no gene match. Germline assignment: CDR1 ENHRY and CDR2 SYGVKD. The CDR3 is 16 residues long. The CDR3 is CAISPNSGGAADTQYF. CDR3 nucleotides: TGTGCCATCAGTCCAAATAGCGGGGGGGCCGCAGATACGCAGTATTTT.

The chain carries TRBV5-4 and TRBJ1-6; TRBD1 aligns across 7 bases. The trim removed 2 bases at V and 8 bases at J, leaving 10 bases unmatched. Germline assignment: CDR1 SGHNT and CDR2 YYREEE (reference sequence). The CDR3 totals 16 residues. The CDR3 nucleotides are TGTGCCAGCAGCTTAGCCTCGACAGGGATTGATTCACCCCTCCACTTT. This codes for CASSLASTGIDSPLHF.

The CDR3 nucleotides read TGTGCCAGCACAACGTTCGTAGGAGCTGAAGCTTTCTTT. It encodes CASTTFVGAEAFF. The V call is TRBV27, the J call TRBJ1-1; no clear D. Germline V gene data show CDR1 as MNHEY and CDR2 as SMNVEV (reference sequence). CDR3 length: 13 amino acids. The V and J ends lost 7 bases and 6 bases respectively, with 15 bases between them.